This T cell receptor (beta chain) was identified during a study of T cells expressing NK-cell markers. Background on the study: One of eight sequenced donors was HCMV-seronegative; the other seven were seropositive. Overall study findings and caveats: The study did not resolve the HCMV specificity of expanded NKG2C+ T cell clones. About six donors carried dominant NKG2C+ clonotypes that made up roughly 1.0-7.5% of their CD8+ T cells.

TCRdb reanalyzed the 5' RACE reads and collapses them to one entry per CDR3 protein, without DNA. The sample holds around 140,000 distinct CDR3 sequences. With regard to this clonotype: Its antigen is unidentified.

Germline-derived CDR1 and CDR2 are MNHNS and SASEGT. CDR3 length equals 14 residues. The sequence was collected from a man younger than 30 in good health. Sequencing was performed on blood T cells: a sorted CD56 or NKG2C T cell subset, CD4+ or CD8+ T cells, or bulk PBMC T cells (not recorded which). The chain has TRBV6-1 and TRBJ2-2; TCRdb calls TRBD2, which cannot be checked without DNA. The CDR3 reads CASSSERNTGELFF.